What follows describes a single T cell receptor beta chain. This sample is part of a study of identical twins. This CDR3 has 15 amino acids. Germline V gene sequence: CDR1 MNHEY, CDR2 SMNVEV (reference sequence). V lost 1 base to trimming and J lost 0 bases, with 10 bases between them. One entry per CDR3 protein, called by TCRdb with MiXCR from the 5' RACE reads. The sample contains 450,000 or so distinct CDR3 sequences, under 20% of which appear only once. The chain combines TRBV27 with TRBJ2-7; a possible D gene is TRBD1 (6 bases). The sequence derives from a man between 50 and 59 years old in good health. The sequencing input was naive T cells sorted from blood. The CDR3: CASSLWTATSYEQYF. The CDR3 DNA is TGTGCCAGCAGTTTATGGACAGCAACCTCCTACGAGCAGTACTTC.